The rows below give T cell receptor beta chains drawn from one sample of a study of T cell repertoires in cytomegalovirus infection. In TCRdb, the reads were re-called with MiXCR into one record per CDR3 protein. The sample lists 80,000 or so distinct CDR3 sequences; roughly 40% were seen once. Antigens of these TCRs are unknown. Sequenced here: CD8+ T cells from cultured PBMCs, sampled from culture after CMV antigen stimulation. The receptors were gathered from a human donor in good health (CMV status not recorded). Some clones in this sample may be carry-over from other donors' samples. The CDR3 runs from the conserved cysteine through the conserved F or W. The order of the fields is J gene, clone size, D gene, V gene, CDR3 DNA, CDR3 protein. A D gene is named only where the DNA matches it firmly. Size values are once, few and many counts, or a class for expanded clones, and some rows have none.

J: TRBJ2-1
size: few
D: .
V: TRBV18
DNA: TGTGCCAGCTCACGCTCCGACAGGAGCCTCTCCTACAATGAGCAGTTCTTC
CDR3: CASSRSDRSLSYNEQFF

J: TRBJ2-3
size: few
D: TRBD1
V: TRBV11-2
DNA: TGTGCCAGCAGCTTAGGACAAACAGGGGTCCTCGGCACAGATACGCAGTATTTT
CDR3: CASSLGQTGVLGTDTQYF

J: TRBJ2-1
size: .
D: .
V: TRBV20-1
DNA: TGCAGTGCTAGAGATACCAGGGGACCGTGGAATGAGCAGTTCTTC
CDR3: CSARDTRGPWNEQFF

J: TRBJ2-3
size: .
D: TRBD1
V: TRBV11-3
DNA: TGTGCCAGCAGCTCCCGGGACAGGGACCCAGATACGCAGTATTTT
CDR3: CASSSRDRDPDTQYF

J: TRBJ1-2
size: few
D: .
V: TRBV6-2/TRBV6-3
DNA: TGTGCCAGCAGCAATGTCATACGCTATGGCTACACCTTC
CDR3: CASSNVIRYGYTF

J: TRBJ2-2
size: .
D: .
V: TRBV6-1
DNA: TGTGCCGTCCTTACTTTCACCGGGGAGCTGTTTTTT
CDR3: CAVLTFTGELFF

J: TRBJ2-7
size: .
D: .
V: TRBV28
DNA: TGTGCCAGCAGTTTACACCGCATTAACGGCTACGAGCAGTACTTC
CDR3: CASSLHRINGYEQYF

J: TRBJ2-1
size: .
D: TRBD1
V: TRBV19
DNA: TGTGCCAGTAGTGTCAGGGGGCACTACAATGAGCAGTTCTTC
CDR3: CASSVRGHYNEQFF

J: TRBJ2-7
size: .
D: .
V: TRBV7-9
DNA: TGTGCCAGCAGTGAGGGGAAGACCTACGAGCAGTACTTC
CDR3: CASSEGKTYEQYF

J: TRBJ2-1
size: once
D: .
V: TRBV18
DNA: TGTGCCAGCTCACAGACAGAGTACAATGAGCAGTTCTTC
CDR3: CASSQTEYNEQFF

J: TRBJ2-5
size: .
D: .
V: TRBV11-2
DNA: TGTGCCAGCAGCTGGGCGTTGGGGAGGGAGACCCAGTACTTC
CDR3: CASSWALGRETQYF

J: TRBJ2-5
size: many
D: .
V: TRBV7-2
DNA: TGTGCCAGCAGCTTAGGCCCAGGGGGGCAAGAGACCCAGTACTTC
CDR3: CASSLGPGGQETQYF